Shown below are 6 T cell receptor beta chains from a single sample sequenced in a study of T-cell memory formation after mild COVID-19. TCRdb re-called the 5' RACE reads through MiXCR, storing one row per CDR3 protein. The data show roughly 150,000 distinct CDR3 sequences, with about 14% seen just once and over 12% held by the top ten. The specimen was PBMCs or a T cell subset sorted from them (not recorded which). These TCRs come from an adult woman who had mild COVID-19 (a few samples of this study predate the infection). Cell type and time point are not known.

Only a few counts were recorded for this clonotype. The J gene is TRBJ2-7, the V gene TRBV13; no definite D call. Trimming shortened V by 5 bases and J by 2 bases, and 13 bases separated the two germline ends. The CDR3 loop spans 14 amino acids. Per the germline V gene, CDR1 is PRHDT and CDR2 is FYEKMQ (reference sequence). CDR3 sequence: CASSPSGSAYEQYF. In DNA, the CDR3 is TGTGCCAGCAGCCCCTCCGGGTCTGCCTACGAGCAGTACTTC. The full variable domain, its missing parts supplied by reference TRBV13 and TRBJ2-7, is AAGVIQSPRHLIKEKRETATLKCYPIPRHDTVYWYQQGPGQDPQFLISFYEKMQSDKGSIPDRFSAQQFSDYHSELNMSSLELGDSALYFCASSPSGSAYEQYFGPGTRLTVT.

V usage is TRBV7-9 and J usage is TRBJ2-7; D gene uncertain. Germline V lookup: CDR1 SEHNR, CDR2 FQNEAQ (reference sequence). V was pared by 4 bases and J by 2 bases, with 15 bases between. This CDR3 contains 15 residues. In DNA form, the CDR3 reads TGTGCCAGCAGCTCCTGGCGGCTTCTAACCTACGAGCAGTACTTC. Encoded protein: CASSSWRLLTYEQYF.

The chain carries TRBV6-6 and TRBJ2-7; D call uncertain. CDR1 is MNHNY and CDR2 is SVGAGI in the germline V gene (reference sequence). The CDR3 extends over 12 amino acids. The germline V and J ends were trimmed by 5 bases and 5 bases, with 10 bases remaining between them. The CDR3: CASSPLAHEQYF. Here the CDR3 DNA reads TGTGCCAGCAGTCCACTCGCCCACGAGCAGTACTTC.

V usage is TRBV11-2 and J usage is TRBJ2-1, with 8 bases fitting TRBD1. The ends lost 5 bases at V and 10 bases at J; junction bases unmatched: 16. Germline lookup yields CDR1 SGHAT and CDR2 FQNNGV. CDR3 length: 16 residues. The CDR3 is CASSPWTGLGDGEQFF. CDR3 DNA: TGTGCCAGCAGCCCCTGGACAGGGCTAGGGGATGGAGAGCAGTTCTTC.

In nucleotides, the CDR3 is TGCGCCAGCAGCTTGGTACCGGGCAGCACAGATACGCAGTATTTT. It codes for CASSLVPGSTDTQYF. The chain carries TRBV5-1 and TRBJ2-3; D is unclear. Germline V gene lookup returns CDR1 SGHRS and CDR2 YFSETQ. This CDR3 region has 15 residues. Trimming left V 0 bases short and J 0 bases short, with 8 bases between.

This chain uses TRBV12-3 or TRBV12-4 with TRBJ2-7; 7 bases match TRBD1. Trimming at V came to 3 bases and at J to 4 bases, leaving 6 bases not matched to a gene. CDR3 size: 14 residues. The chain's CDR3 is CASSFRTGLYEQYF. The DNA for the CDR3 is TGTGCCAGCAGTTTTCGGACAGGATTGTACGAGCAGTACTTC.